This TCR beta chain was observed in a study of identical twins' blood T cells. Study conclusions and caveats: Abundant TCRbeta CDR3s overlapped more between twins than with unrelated donors. Shared CDR3 clonotype counts between two donors mainly tracked the product of their cloneset sizes, twins included. Out-of-frame TCRbeta clonotypes reportedly had markedly more similar V usage in twins than unrelated donors.

Only a few counts were recorded for this clonotype. The antigen is unknown. The CDR3 has 15 amino acids. Per germline, CDR1 WNHNN and CDR2 SYGVQD (reference sequence). TCRdb ran MiXCR on the 5' RACE reads and lists one entry per CDR3 protein. The table has hundreds of thousands of distinct CDR3 sequences, more than 25% seen once. The sequence was obtained from a woman aged 18-49 years in good health. This chain joins TRBV10-1 and TRBJ1-5; D unresolved. Sequenced material: PBMCs. The CDR3 protein is CAFKRTRFSNQPQHF. The DNA for the CDR3 is TGCGCGTTCAAAAGGACCCGATTTAGCAATCAGCCCCAGCATTTT.